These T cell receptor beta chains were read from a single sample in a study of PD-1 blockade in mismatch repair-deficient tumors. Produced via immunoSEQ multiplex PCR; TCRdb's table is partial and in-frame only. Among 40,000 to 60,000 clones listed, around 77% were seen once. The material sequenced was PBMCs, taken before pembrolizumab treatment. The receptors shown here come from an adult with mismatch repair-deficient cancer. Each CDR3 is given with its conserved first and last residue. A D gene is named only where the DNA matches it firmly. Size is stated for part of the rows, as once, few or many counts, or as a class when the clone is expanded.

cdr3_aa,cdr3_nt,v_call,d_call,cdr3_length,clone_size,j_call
CASSFRGGANTGELFF,TGTGCCAGCAGCTTCCGCGGGGGGGCGAACACCGGGGAGCTGTTTTTT,TRBV5-5,TRBD2,16,.,TRBJ2-2
CASSQPEAMNTEAFF,TGCGCCAGCAGTCAGCCCGAAGCCATGAACACTGAAGCTTTCTTT,TRBV23-1,.,15,.,TRBJ1-1
CASSKGLAYNEQFF,TGTGCCAGCAGCAAGGGACTAGCTTACAATGAGCAGTTCTTC,TRBV5-6,TRBD2,14,.,TRBJ2-1
CSVAGTKNTGELFF,TGCAGCGTTGCGGGGACTAAGAACACCGGGGAGCTGTTTTTT,TRBV29-1,TRBD2,14,.,TRBJ2-2
CASSQVQVPSSEQYF,TGCGCCAGCAGTCAAGTTCAGGTCCCGTCTAGCGAGCAGTACTTC,TRBV5-1,.,15,.,TRBJ2-7
CASSLSSYNEQFF,TGTGCCAGCAGTTTATCGTCGTACAATGAGCAGTTCTTC,TRBV27,.,13,once,TRBJ2-1
CASSEGGRTDTQYF,TGTGCCAGCAGTGAAGGGGGGAGGACAGATACGCAGTATTTT,TRBV6-4,.,14,.,TRBJ2-3
CASSRSTGTSGSDDEQFF,TGTGCCAGCAGCCGTTCAACCGGGACTAGCGGGAGTGACGATGAGCAGTTCTTC,TRBV5-6,TRBD2,18,once,TRBJ2-1
CASSQGSGGSYNEQFF,TGCGCCAGCAGCCAGGGAAGCGGGGGTTCCTACAATGAGCAGTTCTTC,TRBV4-1,TRBD2,16,.,TRBJ2-1
CASSARDRGNEKLFF,TGTGCCAGTAGTGCAAGGGACAGGGGGAATGAAAAACTGTTTTTT,TRBV19,TRBD1,15,.,TRBJ1-4
CASSIRWSGSTDTQYF,TGTGCCAGTAGTATTCGTTGGAGCGGGAGCACAGATACGCAGTATTTT,TRBV19,.,16,once,TRBJ2-3
CASSYLVGSGNTIYF,TGTGCCAGCAGTTACCTCGTGGGCTCTGGAAACACCATATATTTT,TRBV6-5,.,15,once,TRBJ1-3
CASSAGTTGGNEKLFF,TGTGCCAGCAGCGCCGGAACGACAGGGGGAAATGAAAAACTGTTTTTT,TRBV11-2,TRBD1,16,.,TRBJ1-4
CASTPLSGSSTDTQYF,TGTGCCAGTACCCCTCTTAGCGGGAGTAGTACAGATACGCAGTATTTT,TRBV19,TRBD2,16,.,TRBJ2-3
CAWSAGGSQYEQYF,TGTGCCTGGAGTGCGGGGGGGTCCCAATACGAGCAGTACTTC,TRBV30,TRBD2,14,.,TRBJ2-7
CASSVGVSEITDTQYF,TGTGCCAGCAGCGTAGGTGTCAGCGAAATCACAGATACGCAGTATTTT,TRBV9,.,16,.,TRBJ2-3
CASTLRQGSTDTQYF,TGTGCCAGCACTTTACGGCAGGGGAGCACAGATACGCAGTATTTT,TRBV2,.,15,.,TRBJ2-3
CASSFNPTGGGETQYF,TGTGCCAGCAGCTTCAACCCGACAGGGGGCGGCGAGACCCAGTACTTC,TRBV5-4,TRBD1,16,.,TRBJ2-5
CASSPDRVAYNEQFF,TGTGCCAGCAGCCCGGACAGGGTGGCCTACAATGAGCAGTTCTTC,TRBV5-4,TRBD1,15,once,TRBJ2-1
CASSLGIVRETQYF,TGTGCCAGCAGTTTAGGGATAGTACGGGAGACCCAGTACTTC,TRBV28,.,14,.,TRBJ2-5
CASSPSQGDSGNTIYF,TGTGCCAGCTCACCATCACAGGGGGACTCTGGAAACACCATATATTTT,TRBV18,TRBD1,16,.,TRBJ1-3
CASSHKSDTEAFF,TGTGCCAGCAGCCACAAATCGGACACTGAAGCTTTCTTT,TRBV7-9,.,13,medium-sized,TRBJ1-1
CASSPPPGDRHNEQFF,TGTGCCAGCAGCCCCCCGCCAGGGGACAGACACAATGAGCAGTTCTTC,TRBV5-4,TRBD1,16,.,TRBJ2-1
CASSESNRGSYEQYF,TGCGCCAGCAGTGAGTCAAACAGGGGCTCCTACGAGCAGTACTTC,TRBV10-2,TRBD1,15,.,TRBJ2-7
CASSPSPSGRTGELFF,TGTGCCAGCAGCCCATCCCCTAGCGGGAGGACCGGGGAGCTGTTTTTT,TRBV9,TRBD2,16,.,TRBJ2-2
CAWSHWDRGGAQPQHF,TGTGCCTGGAGTCATTGGGACAGGGGGGGGGCTCAGCCCCAGCATTTT,TRBV30,TRBD1,16,few,TRBJ1-5
CASSEGLSNQPQHF,TGTGCCAGCAGCGAGGGACTGAGCAATCAGCCCCAGCATTTT,TRBV7-8,.,14,.,TRBJ1-5
CASSFSSPSGHNEQFF,TGTGCCAGCAGCTTCTCGAGTCCCAGCGGCCACAATGAGCAGTTCTTC,TRBV5-4,.,16,.,TRBJ2-1
CASGYADTQYF,TGTGCTAGTGGTTATGCAGATACGCAGTATTTT,TRBV12-5,.,11,few,TRBJ2-3
CASSPGAGGGDEQYF,TGTGCCAGCAGCCCCGGAGCGGGAGGAGGAGACGAGCAGTACTTC,TRBV4-2,TRBD2,15,medium-sized,TRBJ2-7
CASSSGGSSGNTIYF,TGTGCCAGCAGCTCAGGGGGCTCCTCTGGAAACACCATATATTTT,TRBV7-3,TRBD1,15,few,TRBJ1-3
CASKGQGGGQPQHF,TGTGCCAGTAAGGGTCAGGGAGGGGGTCAGCCCCAGCATTTT,TRBV19,.,14,.,TRBJ1-5
CASSLKETQYF,TGTGCCAGCAGCTTGAAAGAGACCCAGTACTTC,TRBV5-4,.,11,.,TRBJ2-5
CASMALAGNSGANVLTF,TGTGCCAGTATGGCCCTAGCGGGGAACTCTGGGGCCAACGTCCTGACTTTC,TRBV19,TRBD2,17,.,TRBJ2-6
CASSQWDSSSYEQYF,TGTGCCAGCAGCCAATGGGACAGCAGCTCCTACGAGCAGTACTTC,TRBV14,TRBD1,15,.,TRBJ2-7
CASSLARDNEQFF,TGTGCCAGCAGCTTAGCTCGCGACAATGAGCAGTTCTTC,TRBV7-3,.,13,.,TRBJ2-1
CASSYSSVGEQFF,TGTGCCAGCAGTTACTCCAGCGTCGGTGAGCAGTTCTTC,TRBV6-6,.,13,.,TRBJ2-1